These T cell receptor beta chains were read from a single sample in a study of cytomegalovirus exposure and HLA in healthy donors. Assay used: immunoSEQ multiplex PCR; TCRdb lists only in-frame clones, some missing. The sample shows tens of thousands of clones, 82% of them seen only once. What was sequenced was PBMCs. The receptors were sampled from a man aged 18 to 35 in good health and CMV-seronegative. The CDR3 runs from the conserved cysteine through the conserved F or W. D genes are given only for firm matches. Part of the rows lack a size; the others show once, few, many or a class for expanded clones.

D gene	V gene	J gene	CDR3 length	clone size	CDR3 protein	CDR3 DNA
-	TRBV9	TRBJ1-1	14	-	CASSVDNVNTEAFF	TGTGCCAGCAGCGTAGACAACGTGAACACTGAAGCTTTCTTT
-	TRBV9	TRBJ1-3	13	-	CASSDRAGNTIYF	TGTGCCAGCAGCGACAGGGCTGGAAACACCATATATTTT
-	TRBV7-2	TRBJ1-3	14	-	CASSSTGSGNTIYF	TGTGCCAGCAGCTCCACAGGGTCTGGAAACACCATATATTTT
TRBD1	TRBV10-3	TRBJ1-1	18	-	CAISEGPGQGTNNTEAFF	TGTGCCATCAGTGAGGGGCCGGGACAGGGGACTAATAACACTGAAGCTTTCTTT
-	TRBV4-3	TRBJ2-7	14	-	CASSQAQASYEQYF	TGCGCCAGCAGCCAAGCGCAGGCCAGCTACGAGCAGTACTTC
TRBD1	TRBV28	TRBJ1-1	15	-	CASSLLDRGNTEAFF	TGTGCCAGCAGTTTATTGGACAGGGGGAACACTGAAGCTTTCTTT
-	TRBV27	TRBJ2-7	14	-	CASSLAGMGYEQYF	TGTGCCAGCAGTTTAGCCGGGATGGGTTACGAGCAGTACTTC
-	TRBV7-2	TRBJ1-5	15	-	CASSLVGGENQPQHF	TGTGCCAGCAGCTTAGTGGGCGGGGAAAATCAGCCCCAGCATTTT
-	TRBV30	TRBJ2-3	18	-	CAWSTGARGPSGTDTQYF	TGTGCCTGGAGTACAGGGGCACGTGGGCCTAGCGGCACAGATACGCAGTATTTT
-	TRBV29-1	TRBJ1-2	12	-	CSVGLQGRGYTF	TGCAGCGTTGGGTTACAGGGCCGCGGCTACACCTTC
-	TRBV28	TRBJ1-6	18	few	CASNDSEGLDLYNSPLHF	TGTGCCAGCAACGACTCGGAGGGGTTGGACCTCTATAATTCACCCCTCCACTTT
-	TRBV4-2	TRBJ1-2	16	-	CASSQVGGPPGYGYTF	TGTGCCAGCAGCCAAGTTGGAGGCCCGCCGGGCTATGGCTACACCTTC
-	TRBV9	TRBJ2-2	17	-	CASSVDPTTGYTGELFF	TGTGCCAGCAGCGTAGACCCCACAACAGGGTACACCGGGGAGCTGTTTTTT
-	TRBV9	TRBJ1-5	14	-	CASSVGGGQKPQHF	TGTGCCAGCAGCGTAGGGGGCGGCCAAAAGCCCCAGCATTTT
TRBD2	TRBV4-3	TRBJ2-7	17	-	CASSQEVTGLAGPEQYF	TGCGCCAGCAGCCAAGAAGTAACGGGACTAGCGGGACCTGAGCAGTACTTC
-	TRBV28	TRBJ1-2	16	-	CASSLRGAGENYGYTF	TGTGCCAGCAGTTTACGGGGGGCAGGGGAAAACTATGGCTACACCTTC
TRBD2	TRBV2	TRBJ2-7	15	once	CASSVMRGSNYEQYF	TGTGCCAGCAGTGTTATGCGCGGGAGTAACTACGAGCAGTACTTC
TRBD2	TRBV9	TRBJ2-1	16	few	CASSSPPGLVGNEQFF	TGTGCCAGCAGCTCCCCCCCGGGACTAGTGGGGAATGAGCAGTTCTTC
-	TRBV30	TRBJ1-5	14	-	CAWNSGNSNQPQHF	TGTGCCTGGAATTCGGGGAATAGCAATCAGCCCCAGCATTTT
-	TRBV29-1	TRBJ1-2	14	-	CSVEEFTANYGYTF	TGCAGCGTTGAAGAATTTACTGCCAACTATGGCTACACCTTC
-	TRBV18	TRBJ1-5	18	-	CASSPKGVALGGNQPQHF	TGTGCCAGCTCACCGAAGGGAGTGGCGCTGGGAGGCAATCAGCCCCAGCATTTT
TRBD2	TRBV13	TRBJ2-2	19	-	CASSFSSQGLRTGTGELFF	TGTGCCAGCAGCTTTTCCTCTCAGGGACTACGGACGGGAACCGGGGAGCTGTTTTTT
TRBD1	TRBV5-6	TRBJ1-5	15	-	CASSPMGQGYQPQHF	TGTGCCAGCAGCCCTATGGGACAGGGCTATCAGCCCCAGCATTTT
-	TRBV21-1	TRBJ1-5	16	-	CASSKAGQDFNQPQHF	TGTGCCAGCAGCAAAGCGGGACAGGATTTTAATCAGCCCCAGCATTTT
-	TRBV25-1	TRBJ1-5	14	-	CASSERFENQPQHF	TGTGCCAGCAGTGAGAGGTTTGAGAATCAGCCCCAGCATTTT
-	TRBV6-5	TRBJ2-3	13	-	CASRTREADTQYF	TGTGCCAGCAGGACGAGGGAAGCAGATACGCAGTATTTT
-	TRBV6-6	TRBJ2-3	16	-	CASSRDSGGGADTQYF	TGTGCCAGCAGCCGGGATAGTGGGGGAGGCGCAGATACGCAGTATTTT
-	TRBV30	TRBJ2-7	14	-	CAWKQNAYSYEQYF	TGTGCCTGGAAACAGAATGCCTACTCCTACGAGCAGTACTTC
-	TRBV6-5	TRBJ2-7	10	-	CAVGTYEQYF	TGTGCCGTCGGGACCTACGAGCAGTACTTC
TRBD2	TRBV9	TRBJ2-5	14	-	CASSSGSRQETQYF	TGTGCCAGCTCTAGCGGGAGTCGTCAAGAGACCCAGTACTTC
TRBD1	TRBV5-4	TRBJ2-3	18	-	CASSHLSGTAYPTDTQYF	TGTGCCAGCAGCCACCTGAGTGGGACAGCCTACCCCACAGATACGCAGTATTTT
-	TRBV9	TRBJ2-7	13	-	CASSVGSGAEQYF	TGTGCCAGCAGCGTAGGTAGCGGTGCCGAGCAGTACTTC
-	TRBV10-3	TRBJ2-4	14	-	CAISAGIAKNIQYF	TGTGCCATCAGTGCCGGGATAGCCAAAAACATTCAGTACTTC
-	TRBV7-3	TRBJ1-3	14	-	CASSLTSQGNTIYF	TGTGCCAGCAGCTTAACCTCCCAGGGAAACACCATATATTTT
-	TRBV4-1	TRBJ1-1	12	-	CASSPFGTEAFF	TGCGCCAGCAGCCCTTTCGGCACTGAAGCTTTCTTT
-	TRBV5-6	TRBJ2-1	12	few	CASSFTRNEQFF	TGTGCCAGCAGCTTTACGCGGAATGAGCAGTTCTTC
TRBD1	TRBV4-2	TRBJ2-7	15	few	CASSQDAGGTWEQYF	TGTGCCAGCAGCCAAGACGCAGGGGGCACTTGGGAGCAGTACTTC
-	TRBV7-9	TRBJ2-5	14	-	CASSLGPIQETQYF	TGTGCCAGCAGCTTAGGGCCAATACAAGAGACCCAGTACTTC
-	TRBV5-1	TRBJ1-1	16	few	CASSLRGGPGVIEAFF	TGCGCCAGCAGCTTGCGGGGGGGACCGGGGGTTATTGAAGCTTTCTTT
-	TRBV5-1	TRBJ2-2	14	-	CASSPRGSTGELFF	TGCGCCAGCAGCCCCCGTGGGAGCACCGGGGAGCTGTTTTTT
-	TRBV5-6	TRBJ1-1	15	once	CASSLGQIMNTEAFF	TGTGCCAGCAGCTTGGGACAGATAATGAACACTGAAGCTTTCTTT
TRBD1	TRBV7-2	TRBJ1-3	13	-	CASSLTYPGGIYF	TGTGCCAGCAGCCTAACTTACCCAGGGGGCATATATTTT
TRBD2	TRBV5-6	TRBJ2-7	16	-	CASSWGTSGATYEQYF	TGTGCCAGCAGCTGGGGGACTAGCGGGGCGACATACGAGCAGTACTTC
-	TRBV29-1	TRBJ1-1	13	-	CSVSDSVNTEAFF	TGCAGCGTATCTGACAGCGTAAACACTGAAGCTTTCTTT
TRBD2	TRBV7-9	TRBJ2-1	16	-	CASSSRTSGRYNEQFF	TGTGCCAGCAGCTCCCGGACTAGCGGGAGGTACAATGAGCAGTTCTTC
TRBD1	TRBV5-1	TRBJ2-7	14	-	CASSGGQGLYEQYF	TGCGCCAGCAGCGGGGGACAGGGGCTGTACGAGCAGTACTTC
TRBD1	TRBV2	TRBJ2-5	17	-	CASSWESVGTGEETQYF	TGTGCCAGCAGTTGGGAGAGTGTGGGTACAGGGGAAGAGACCCAGTACTTC
TRBD1	TRBV10-3	TRBJ1-2	14	-	CAISESDRVYGYTF	TGTGCCATCAGTGAGTCGGACAGGGTATATGGCTACACCTTC
-	TRBV5-1	TRBJ2-7	12	-	CARTQGNDEQYF	TGCGCCAGAACACAGGGTAACGACGAGCAGTACTTC
-	TRBV5-1	TRBJ1-4	13	once	CASSWTGNEKLFF	TGCGCCAGCAGCTGGACGGGGAATGAAAAACTGTTTTTT
TRBD1	TRBV7-3	TRBJ1-2	13	-	CASSLTGQSGYTF	TGTGCCAGCAGCTTAACGGGACAGAGTGGCTACACCTTC
-	TRBV7-2	TRBJ2-1	13	-	CASSLNRDNEQFF	TGTGCCAGCAGCTTGAACAGAGACAATGAGCAGTTCTTC
TRBD1	TRBV5-6	TRBJ2-1	13	-	CASSIVRDRGRLF	TGTGCCAGCAGTATTGTCCGGGACAGGGGGAGGCTCTTC